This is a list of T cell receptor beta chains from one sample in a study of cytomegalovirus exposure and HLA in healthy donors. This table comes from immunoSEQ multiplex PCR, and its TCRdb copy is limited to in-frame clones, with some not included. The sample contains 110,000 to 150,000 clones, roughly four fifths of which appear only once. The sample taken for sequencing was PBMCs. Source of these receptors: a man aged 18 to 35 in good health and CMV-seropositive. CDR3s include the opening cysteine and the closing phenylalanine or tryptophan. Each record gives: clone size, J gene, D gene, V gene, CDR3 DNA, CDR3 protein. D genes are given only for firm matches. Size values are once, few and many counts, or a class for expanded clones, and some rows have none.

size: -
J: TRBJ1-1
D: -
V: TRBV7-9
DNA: TGTGCCAGCAGCCAGCCGGGCACTGAAGCTTTCTTT
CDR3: CASSQPGTEAFF

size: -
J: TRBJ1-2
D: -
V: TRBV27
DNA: TGTGCCAGCAGTCCTTCACAGGGATCGAACTATGGCTACACCTTC
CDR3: CASSPSQGSNYGYTF

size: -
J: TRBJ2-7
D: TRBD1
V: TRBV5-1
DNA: TGCGCCAGCACCCTGAGGACAGGGATGGACGAGCAGTACTTC
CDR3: CASTLRTGMDEQYF

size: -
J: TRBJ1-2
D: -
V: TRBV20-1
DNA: TGCAGTGCTGCCTCCCAGTTTGGCTACACCTTC
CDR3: CSAASQFGYTF

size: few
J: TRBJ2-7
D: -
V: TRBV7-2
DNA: TGTGCCAGCAGCTCCACCAGGGTGGAAGTGCAGTACTTC
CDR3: CASSSTRVEVQYF

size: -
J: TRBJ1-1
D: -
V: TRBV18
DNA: TGTGCCAGCTCCACCTTCCCTCTACCCCGCAGGGGAGGGGGTGAGTGGGCTTTCTTT
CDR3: CASSTFPLPRRGGGEWAFF

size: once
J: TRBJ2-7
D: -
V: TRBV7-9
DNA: TGTTCCAGCAGCTTAGTACGGGTAGGGAGAGGAGAGCAGTACTTC
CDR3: CSSSLVRVGRGEQYF

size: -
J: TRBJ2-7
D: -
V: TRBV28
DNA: TGTGCCAGCAGTTTCGGCGGAGGAGGCGCCTACGAGCAGTACTTC
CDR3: CASSFGGGGAYEQYF

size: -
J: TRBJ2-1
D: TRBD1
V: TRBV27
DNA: TGTGCCTCCGGGTCTCGGACAGGGAATGAGCAGTTCTTC
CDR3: CASGSRTGNEQFF

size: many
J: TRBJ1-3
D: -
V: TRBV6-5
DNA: TGTGCCAGCAGTTACTCCGGGACTTCAGGCGGAAACACCATATATTTT
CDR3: CASSYSGTSGGNTIYF

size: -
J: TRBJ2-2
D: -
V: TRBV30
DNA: TGTGCCTACCCGGTACTTTTCACCGGGGAGCTGTTTTTT
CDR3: CAYPVLFTGELFF

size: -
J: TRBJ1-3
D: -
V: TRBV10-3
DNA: TGTGCCATCAGTGAGTCGTCGGGAAACACCATATATTTT
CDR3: CAISESSGNTIYF

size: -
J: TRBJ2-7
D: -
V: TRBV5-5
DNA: TGTGCCAGCAGCTGGGGGCAGGGGGGCTACGAGCAGTACTTC
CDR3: CASSWGQGGYEQYF

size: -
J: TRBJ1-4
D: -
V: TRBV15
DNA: TGTGCCACCAGCAGGGGGACACTAGGGGAAAAACTGTTTTTT
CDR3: CATSRGTLGEKLFF

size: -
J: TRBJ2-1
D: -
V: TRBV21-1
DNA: TGTGCCAGCTTCAACGGGGTCGTGAGTGAGCAGTTCTTC
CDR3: CASFNGVVSEQFF

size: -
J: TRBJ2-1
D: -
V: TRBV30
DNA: TGTGCCTGGAGTGTGGCAAACAATGAGCAGTTCTTC
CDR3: CAWSVANNEQFF

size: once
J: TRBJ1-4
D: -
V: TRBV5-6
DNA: TGTGCCAGCAGCTTGGCTTCTGCAACTAATGAAAAACTGTTTTTT
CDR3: CASSLASATNEKLFF

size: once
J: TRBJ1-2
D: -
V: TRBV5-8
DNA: TGTGCCAGCAGCCGGGGAGGGACAATACCTAACTATGGCTACACCTTC
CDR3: CASSRGGTIPNYGYTF

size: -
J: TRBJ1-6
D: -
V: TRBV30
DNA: TGTGCCTGGAGTTCATCAGCGGGCTCACCCCTCCACTTT
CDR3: CAWSSSAGSPLHF

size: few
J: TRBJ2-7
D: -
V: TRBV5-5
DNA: TGTGCCAGCAGCTTGCCCGGGTGGAACGAGCAGTACTTC
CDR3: CASSLPGWNEQYF

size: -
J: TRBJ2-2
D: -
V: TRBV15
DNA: TGTGCCACCAGCAGAGACCCCGGGTACACCGGGGAGCTGTTTTTT
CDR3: CATSRDPGYTGELFF

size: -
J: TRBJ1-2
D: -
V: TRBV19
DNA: TGTGCCAGTAGTATCTCAGGGGCGAGCTATGGCTACACCTTC
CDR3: CASSISGASYGYTF

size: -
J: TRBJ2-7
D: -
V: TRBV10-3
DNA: TGTGCCATCAGTGATCAAATCGGCGAGCAGTACTTC
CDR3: CAISDQIGEQYF

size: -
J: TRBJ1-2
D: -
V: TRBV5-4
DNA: TGTGCCAGCAGCTTGGCGGAAGCGGTAACGGTCTATGGCTACACCTTC
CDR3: CASSLAEAVTVYGYTF

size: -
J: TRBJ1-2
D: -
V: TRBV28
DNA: TGTGCCATTTTTACTAGAGCTAACTATGGCTACACCTTC
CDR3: CAIFTRANYGYTF

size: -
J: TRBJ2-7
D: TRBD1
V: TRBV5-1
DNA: TGCGCCAGCAGCCCGGACAGGGGCCTTACCTACGAGCAGTACTTC
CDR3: CASSPDRGLTYEQYF

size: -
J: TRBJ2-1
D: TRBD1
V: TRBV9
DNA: TGTGCCAGCAGCGTAGGGTATAGGGGACAGGGCCTCAACAATGAGCAGTTCTTC
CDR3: CASSVGYRGQGLNNEQFF

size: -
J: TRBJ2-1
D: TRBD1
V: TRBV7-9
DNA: TGTGCCAGCAGCACCGGACAGGGGAATGAGCAGTTCTTC
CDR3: CASSTGQGNEQFF

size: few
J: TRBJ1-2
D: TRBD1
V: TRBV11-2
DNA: TGTGCCAGCAGCTTGTCAGGGGGCGACAACTATGGCTACACCTTC
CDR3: CASSLSGGDNYGYTF

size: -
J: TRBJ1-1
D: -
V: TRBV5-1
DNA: TGCGCCAGCAGCTTACAGGTCCTGAACACTGAAGCTTTCTTT
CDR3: CASSLQVLNTEAFF

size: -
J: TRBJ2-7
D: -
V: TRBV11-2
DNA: TGTGCCAGCAGCCTCTCAGTCGAGCAGTACTTC
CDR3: CASSLSVEQYF

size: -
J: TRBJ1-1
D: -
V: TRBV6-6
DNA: TGTGCCAGCGAACCGTTCAGGGAGAACACTGAAGCTTTCTTT
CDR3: CASEPFRENTEAFF

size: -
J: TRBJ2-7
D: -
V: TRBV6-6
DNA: TGTGCCAGCAGTGATTATTCCGGGGAGCAGTACTTC
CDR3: CASSDYSGEQYF

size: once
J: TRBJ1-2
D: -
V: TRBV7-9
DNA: TGTGCCAGCAGCTTCGAGGGTATCTATGGCTACACCTTC
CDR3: CASSFEGIYGYTF

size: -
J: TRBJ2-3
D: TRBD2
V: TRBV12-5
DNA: TGTGCTAGTGGTTTGATTCCCCTACTAGCGGGAGGGCCAGGTACGCAGTATTTT
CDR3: CASGLIPLLAGGPGTQYF

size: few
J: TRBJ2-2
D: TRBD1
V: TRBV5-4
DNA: TGTGCCAGCAGCCCCCAGGGGGCATACGGCGACACCGGGGAGCTGTTTTTT
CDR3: CASSPQGAYGDTGELFF

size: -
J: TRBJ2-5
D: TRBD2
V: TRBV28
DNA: TGTGCCAGCAGTCCCGGGCTTTCGGGAGGAGAGACCCAGTACTTC
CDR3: CASSPGLSGGETQYF

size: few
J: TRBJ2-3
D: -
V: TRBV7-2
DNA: TGTGCCAGCAGCTTAGCGCTTATTGGGGGGGCCACAGATACGCAGTATTTT
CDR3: CASSLALIGGATDTQYF

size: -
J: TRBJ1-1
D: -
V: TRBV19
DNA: TGTGCCAGCACTATGTGGGAGGACACTGAAGCTTTCTTT
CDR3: CASTMWEDTEAFF

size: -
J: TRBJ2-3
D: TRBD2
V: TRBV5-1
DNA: TGCGCCAGCAGCTTGACTAGCGGGAGTTCAGATACGCAGTATTTT
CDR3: CASSLTSGSSDTQYF

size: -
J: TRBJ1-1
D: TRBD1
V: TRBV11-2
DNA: TGTGCCAGCAGCTTAGGTGGGACAGGGGTTGAAGCTTTCTTT
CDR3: CASSLGGTGVEAFF

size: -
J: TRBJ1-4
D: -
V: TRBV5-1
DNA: TGCGCCAGCAGCTTGGCCGGACAGACTAATGAAAAACTGTTTTTT
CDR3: CASSLAGQTNEKLFF

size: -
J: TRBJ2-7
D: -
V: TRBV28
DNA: TGTGCCAGCTTGCGGTTCTCCTACGAGCAGTACTTC
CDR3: CASLRFSYEQYF

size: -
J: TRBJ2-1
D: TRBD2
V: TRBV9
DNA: TGTGCCAGCAGCGTAGGGGCTAGCGGGGCAGATGAGCAGTTCTTC
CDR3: CASSVGASGADEQFF

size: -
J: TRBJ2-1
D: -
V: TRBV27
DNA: TGTGCCAGCAGTAACCTAGGAGGGCCCTACAATGAGCAGTTCTTC
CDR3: CASSNLGGPYNEQFF

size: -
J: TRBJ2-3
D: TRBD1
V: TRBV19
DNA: TGTGCCAGTAGTAAAGGACAGGGGCACACAGATACGCAGTATTTT
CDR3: CASSKGQGHTDTQYF

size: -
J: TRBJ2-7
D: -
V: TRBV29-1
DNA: TGCAGCGCCTTCCTAGGCGGAACCTACGAGCAGTACTTC
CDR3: CSAFLGGTYEQYF